This TCR beta chain is from a study of blood T cell repertoires in COVID-19. For the study at large: COVID-19 samples, acute and convalescent, were from the United States, Italy and Spain. PBMCs, B-cell-depleted T cells, or T cells provided the cDNA or gDNA that made up the material.

V lost 3 bases and J lost 6, with 14 bases in between. Germline CDR1 reads DFQATT; CDR2 reads SNEGSKA (reference sequence). The CDR3 is 14 residues long. In the original analysis: Estimated nucleated cell counts came from reference gene primer amplification. Libraries were prepared by immunoSEQ multiplex PCR; TCRdb keeps only in-frame clonotypes and omits some of them. V, J and clone size were drawn from that table, and D and trimming were deduced from the DNA. This sample carries about 120,000 clones, around nine tenths of them seen once, and the ten largest clones take about an eighth. This chain links TRBV20-1 with TRBJ2-2; D possibly corresponds to TRBD2 (6 bases). The sample consisted of peripheral blood. This clonotype originated in a woman in her 70s with COVID-19, enrolled during active disease. CDR3 DNA: TGCAGTGCTAGTCGGCTGGGGGGAGCCGGGGAGCTGTTTTTT. This gives the protein CSASRLGGAGELFF.